The table lists the clone carrying this TCR beta chain with many counts. The sample comes from a study of T-cell reconstitution after alpha-beta-depleted transplantation in children. Unique molecular identifiers were incorporated when the TCRbeta library was constructed. TCRdb reanalysed the PCR reads using MiXCR and keeps one entry per CDR3 protein. The sample includes 280,000 or so distinct CDR3 sequences, under 14% of them seen just once. The CDR3 has 12 amino acids. V dropped 5 bases and J dropped 4 bases, with 3 bases sitting between them. The V and J genes are TRBV12-3 or TRBV12-4 and TRBJ2-6; D remains unclear. Sequenced material: peripheral blood, taken 180 days after TCRalphabeta/CD19-depleted stem cell transplant. This TCR derives from a male patient aged 2 to 9 who had a stem cell transplant for chronic granulomatous disease, so the T cells may come from the graft donor. The CDR3 nucleotides are TGTGCCAGCAGTGGGGGGGCCAACGTCCTGACTTTC. Its translation: CASSGGANVLTF.